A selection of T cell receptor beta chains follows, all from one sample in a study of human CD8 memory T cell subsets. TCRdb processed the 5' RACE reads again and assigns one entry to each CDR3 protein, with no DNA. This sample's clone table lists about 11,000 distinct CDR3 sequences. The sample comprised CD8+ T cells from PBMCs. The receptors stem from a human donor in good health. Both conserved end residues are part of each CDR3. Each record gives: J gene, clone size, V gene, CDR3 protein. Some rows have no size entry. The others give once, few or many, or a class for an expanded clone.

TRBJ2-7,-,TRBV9,CASSERDGHYEQYF
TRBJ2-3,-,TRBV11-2,CASSSTGSDTDTQYF
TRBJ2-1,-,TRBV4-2,CASSQVADPIDEQFF
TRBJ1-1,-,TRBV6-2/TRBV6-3,CASSHATAGGTEAFF
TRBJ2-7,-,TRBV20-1,CSAKLAGGYEQYF
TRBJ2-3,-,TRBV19,CASTLVGGSTDTQYF
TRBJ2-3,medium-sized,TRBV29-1,CSVEDTSTDTQYF
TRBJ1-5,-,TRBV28,CASSLYAETYQPQHF
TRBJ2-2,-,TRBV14,CASSVTLIDTGELFF
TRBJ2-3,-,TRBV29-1,CSVGTSGPADTQYF
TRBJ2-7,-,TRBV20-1,CSASGTTSSYEQYF
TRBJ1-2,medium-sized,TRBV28,CASAENYGYTF
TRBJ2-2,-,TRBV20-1,CSAEKLAEPTGELFF
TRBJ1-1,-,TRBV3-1,CASSQGRGGTEAFF
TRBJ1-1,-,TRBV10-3,CAISGAGDVSSNTEAFF
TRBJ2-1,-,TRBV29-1,CSVDEPLISDSRDEQFF
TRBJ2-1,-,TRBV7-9,CASSATKLAGALGVRQFF
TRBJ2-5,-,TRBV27,CASSLRETQETQYF
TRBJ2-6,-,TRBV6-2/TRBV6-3,CASSIPLGSGANVLTF
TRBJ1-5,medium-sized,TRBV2,CASSIEGFNQPQHF
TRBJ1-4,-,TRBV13,CASSLLGNRRTNEKLFF
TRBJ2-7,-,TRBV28,CASPPTGKPYEQYF
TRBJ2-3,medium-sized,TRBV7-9,CASSGLETATDTQYF
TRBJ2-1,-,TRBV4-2,CASSQDKGPPRHEQFF
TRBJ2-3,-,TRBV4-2,CASSQEWGLTDTQYF
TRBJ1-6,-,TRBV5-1,CASSLGPNSPLHF
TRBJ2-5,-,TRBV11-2,CASSTDWETQYF
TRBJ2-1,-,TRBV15,CATSREGDYYNEQFF
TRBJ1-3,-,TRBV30,CAWSLERNTIYF
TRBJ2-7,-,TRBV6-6,CASSRFVDRGHYEQYF
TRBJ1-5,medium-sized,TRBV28,CASSFDREGSYSNQPQHF
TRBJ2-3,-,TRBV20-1,CSASHHRAPDTQYF
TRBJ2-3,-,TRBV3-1,CASSQDTGNANTDTQYF
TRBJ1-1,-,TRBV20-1,CSARDLVATRTNTEAFF
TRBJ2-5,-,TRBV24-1,CATSDLDAPRETQYF
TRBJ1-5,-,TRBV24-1,CATSDGSNQPQHF
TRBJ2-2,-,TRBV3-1,CASSLGPFTGELFF
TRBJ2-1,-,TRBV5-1,CASSPHESGYNEQFF
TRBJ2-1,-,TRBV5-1,CASSLISARNGGEQFF
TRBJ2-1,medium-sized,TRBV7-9,CASSPVGTNNNEQFF
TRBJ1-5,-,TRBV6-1,CASSEATGFDQPQHF
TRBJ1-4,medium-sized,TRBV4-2,CASSQGLLTGGHQKLFF
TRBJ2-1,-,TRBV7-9,CASSLTGGANNEQFF
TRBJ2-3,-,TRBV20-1,CSAPPLGHDTQYF
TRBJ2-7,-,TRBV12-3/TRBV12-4,CASSSTDSFYEQYF
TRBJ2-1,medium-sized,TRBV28,CASSGTDSYNEQFF
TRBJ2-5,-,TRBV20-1,CSASELAGLGETQYF
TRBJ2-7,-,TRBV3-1,CASSQRRGPSYEQYF
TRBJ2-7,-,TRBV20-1,CSASVNPSSYEQYF
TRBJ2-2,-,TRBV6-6,CASKTGTGESGELFF